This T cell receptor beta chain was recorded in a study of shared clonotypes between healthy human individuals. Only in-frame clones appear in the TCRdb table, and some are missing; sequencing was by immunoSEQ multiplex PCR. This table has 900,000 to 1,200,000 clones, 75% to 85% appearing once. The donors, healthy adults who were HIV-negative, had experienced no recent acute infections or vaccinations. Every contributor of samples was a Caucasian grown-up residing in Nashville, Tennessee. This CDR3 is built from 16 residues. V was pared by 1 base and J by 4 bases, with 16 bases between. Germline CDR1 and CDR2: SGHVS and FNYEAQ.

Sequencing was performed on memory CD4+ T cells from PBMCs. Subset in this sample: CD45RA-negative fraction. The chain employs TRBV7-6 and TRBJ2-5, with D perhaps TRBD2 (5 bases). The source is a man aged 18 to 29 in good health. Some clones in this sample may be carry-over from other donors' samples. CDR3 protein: CASSLVGLSSRETQYF. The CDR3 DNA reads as TGTGCCAGCAGCTTAGTCGGGTTGTCTAGCCGAGAGACCCAGTACTTC.